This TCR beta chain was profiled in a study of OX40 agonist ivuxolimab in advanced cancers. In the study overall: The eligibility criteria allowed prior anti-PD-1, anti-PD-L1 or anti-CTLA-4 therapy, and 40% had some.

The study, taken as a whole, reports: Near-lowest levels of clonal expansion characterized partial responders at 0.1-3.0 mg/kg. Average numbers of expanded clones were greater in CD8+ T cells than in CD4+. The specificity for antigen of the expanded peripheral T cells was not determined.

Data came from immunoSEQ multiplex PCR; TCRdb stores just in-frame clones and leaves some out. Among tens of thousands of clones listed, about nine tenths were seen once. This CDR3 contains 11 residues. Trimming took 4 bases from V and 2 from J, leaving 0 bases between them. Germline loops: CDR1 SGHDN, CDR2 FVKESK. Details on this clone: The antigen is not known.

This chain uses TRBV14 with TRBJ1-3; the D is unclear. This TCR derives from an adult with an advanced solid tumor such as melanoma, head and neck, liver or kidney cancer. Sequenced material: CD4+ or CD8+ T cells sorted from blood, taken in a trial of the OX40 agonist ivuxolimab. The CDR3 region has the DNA TGTGCCAGCAGCCCTGGAAACACCATATATTTT. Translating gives CASSPGNTIYF.